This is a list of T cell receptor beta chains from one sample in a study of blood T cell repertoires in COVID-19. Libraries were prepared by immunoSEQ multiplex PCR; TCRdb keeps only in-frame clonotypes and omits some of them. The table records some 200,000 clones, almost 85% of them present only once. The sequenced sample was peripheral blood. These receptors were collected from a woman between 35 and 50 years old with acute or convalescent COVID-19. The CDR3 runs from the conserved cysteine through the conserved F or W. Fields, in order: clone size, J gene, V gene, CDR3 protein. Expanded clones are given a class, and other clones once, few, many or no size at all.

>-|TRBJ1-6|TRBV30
CAWRPGGGMYSPLHF
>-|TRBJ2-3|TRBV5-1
CASSLVTSGVGDTQYF
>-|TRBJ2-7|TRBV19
CASATGNTYEQYF
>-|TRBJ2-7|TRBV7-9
CASSSFSSYEQYF
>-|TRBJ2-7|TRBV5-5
CASSFLARGSLAYEQYF
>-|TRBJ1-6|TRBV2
CASREQRSSYNSPLHF
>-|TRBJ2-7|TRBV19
CASSISVTTGQYF
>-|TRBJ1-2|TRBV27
CASSPLGANYGYTF
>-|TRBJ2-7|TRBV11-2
CASSWSGGSYEQYF
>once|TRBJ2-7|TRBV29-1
CSARGQGSSYEQYF
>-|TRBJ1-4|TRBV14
CASSQWFGTENEKLFF
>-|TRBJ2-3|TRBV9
CASSVGLAGYADTQYF
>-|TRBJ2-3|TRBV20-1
CSASPGSSSTDTQYF
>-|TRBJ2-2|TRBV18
CASSFGQGATGELFF
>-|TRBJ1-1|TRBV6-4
CASSATENTEAFF
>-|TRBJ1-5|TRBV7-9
CASSYNNQPQHF
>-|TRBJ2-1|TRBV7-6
CASSLGTPQTPNEQFF
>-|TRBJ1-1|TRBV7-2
CASSFLPRGDTEAFF
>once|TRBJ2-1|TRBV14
CASSQVENNEQFF
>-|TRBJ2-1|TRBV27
CASSLSSTGGSQFF
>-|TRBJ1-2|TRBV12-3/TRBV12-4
CASSQTGRSGYTF
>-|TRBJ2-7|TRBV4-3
CASSQEGQGAYEQYF
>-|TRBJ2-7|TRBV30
CAWSVGAGLTGEQYF
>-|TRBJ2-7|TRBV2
CASYDPAGKVSYEQYF
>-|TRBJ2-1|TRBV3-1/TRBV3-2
CASSQRGLAGHNEQFF
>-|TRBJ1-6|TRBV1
CTSSQDLGEARNSPLHF
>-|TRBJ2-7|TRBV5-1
CASSSTVGQYF
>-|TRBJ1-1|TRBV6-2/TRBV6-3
CASSPLPGQGMNTEAFF
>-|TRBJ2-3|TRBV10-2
CASTMMASTDTQYF
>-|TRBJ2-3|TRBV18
CASSPPAGGPTDTQYF
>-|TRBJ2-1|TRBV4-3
CASSQATSGSYNEQFF
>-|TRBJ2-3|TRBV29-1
CSVEGPGRGPDTQYF
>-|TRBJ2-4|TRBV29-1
CSVEDRTGPVENIQYF
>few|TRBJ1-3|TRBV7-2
CASSSTPGISGNTIYF
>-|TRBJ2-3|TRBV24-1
CATSDLGTPLSADTQYF
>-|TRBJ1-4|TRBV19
CASTFGGKEEKLFF
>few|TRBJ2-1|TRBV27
CASSLGTTSEQFF
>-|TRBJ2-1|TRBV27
CATSSGGAYNEQFF
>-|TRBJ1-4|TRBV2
CATLTQATNEKLFF
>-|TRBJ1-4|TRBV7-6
CASSRGTGGATNEKLFF
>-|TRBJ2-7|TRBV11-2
CASRGAGGPYEQYF
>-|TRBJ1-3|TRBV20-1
CSASKQGVGSGNTIYF
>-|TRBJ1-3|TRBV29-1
CSVRTGSNSGNTIYF
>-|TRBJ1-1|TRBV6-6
CASSYPKIHGDTEAFF
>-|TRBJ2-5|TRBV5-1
CASTRASSGEETQYF
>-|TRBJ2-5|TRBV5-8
CASSLVGRGGETQYF